These 26 T cell receptor beta chains share one sample of origin, sequenced in a study of blood T cell repertoires in COVID-19. The protocol was immunoSEQ multiplex PCR, while the TCRdb copy is restricted to in-frame clones and leaves out a portion. The repertoire holds approximately 200,000 clones, with 80% to 85% as singletons. Input material: peripheral blood. These receptors originate from a woman between 25 and 40 years old who had recovered from COVID-19.

This rearrangement joins TRBV2 to TRBJ2-2, with 12 bases fitting TRBD2. V gave up 6 bases and J gave up 0 bases; unmatched junction bases: 5. The CDR3 contains 17 residues. Germline V CDR1 and CDR2: SNHLY, FYNNEI. CDR3 residues: CASSDRTSGTNTGELFF. CDR3 sequence (DNA): TGTGCCAGCAGCGACCGGACTAGCGGGACGAACACCGGGGAGCTGTTTTTT.

This chain uses TRBV5-1 with TRBJ2-1, with D possibly TRBD1 on 5 matching bases. The CDR3 spans 15 residues. Germline V gene sequence: CDR1 SGHRS, CDR2 YFSETQ. With 6 bases removed from V and 3 bases from J, the gap between germline ends came to 16 bases. The CDR3 DNA follows: TGCGCCAGCACCGGCGTGGCAGGGTTCTACAATGAGCAGTTCTTC. Amino acid sequence: CASTGVAGFYNEQFF.

The chain employs TRBV28 and TRBJ2-7; D possibly corresponds to TRBD2 (7 bases). The V end lost 4 bases, the J end lost 2 bases, and 18 bases lay between the germline ends. The CDR3 has 16 residues. Germline V CDR1 and CDR2: MDHEN, SYDVKM. CDR3 nucleotide sequence: TGTGCCAGCAGTTCCCATCGTCGGGGGGCACCCTACGAGCAGTACTTC. As protein: CASSSHRRGAPYEQYF.

This rearrangement joins TRBV30 to TRBJ1-5; the match to TRBD1 covers 7 bases. V dropped 0 bases and J dropped 5; count of bases not matched to a gene: 7. Per germline, CDR1 GTSNPN and CDR2 SVGIG (reference sequence). CDR3 size: 15 residues. Written as DNA, the CDR3 is TGTGCCTGGAGTGTACGAGGGGGCTCAGATCAGCCCCAGCATTTT. Translating it yields CAWSVRGGSDQPQHF.

This clone was observed a few times. V is TRBV29-1 and J is TRBJ1-2; no definite D call. This CDR3 region has 13 residues. Between the trimmed V and J ends, which lost 1 base and 8 bases, there was a span of 14 bases. Germline values: CDR1 SQVTM, CDR2 ANQGSEA. The CDR3 DNA follows: TGCAGCGTTGAAGTTAACGGGGTCGGAGGCTACACCTTC. This translates into CSVEVNGVGGYTF.

This clone showed up just a few times. This chain joins TRBV3-1 (or the pseudogene TRBV3-2) and TRBJ2-1, with 8 bases matching TRBD2. V lost 11 bases to trimming and J lost 0 bases; unmatched junction nucleotides: 3. This CDR3 is built from 13 residues. From germline, CDR1 is LGHDT and CDR2 YNNKEL (reference sequence). In DNA form, the CDR3 reads TGTGCCGTTAGCGGGATCTCCTACAATGAGCAGTTCTTC. Its protein is CAVSGISYNEQFF.

This clone showed up just a few times. The rearrangement joins TRBV19 to TRBJ1-2; 7 nucleotides line up with TRBD1. J was trimmed by 8 bases and V by 5 bases; bases with no gene match: 5. The CDR3 runs to 12 residues. Germline V gene data show CDR1 as LNHDA and CDR2 as SQIVND (reference sequence). The chain's CDR3 is CASSEDRDGYTF. CDR3 DNA: TGTGCCAGTAGTGAAGACAGGGACGGCTACACCTTC.

The rearrangement joins TRBV18 to TRBJ1-1; 10 bases are a match to TRBD1. Per the germline V gene, CDR1 is KGHSH and CDR2 is LQKENI. V lost 3 bases and J lost 3; bases outside the gene matches: 4. The CDR3 length is 15 residues. The CDR3 nucleotides read TGTGCCAGCTCACCGGGACAGGGGCGGGACACTGAAGCTTTCTTT. This translates into CASSPGQGRDTEAFF.

J is TRBJ1-4 and V is TRBV28; D might be TRBD1 (6 bases). CDR1 is MDHEN, CDR2 SYDVKM, per germline. This CDR3 region has 14 residues. V lost 2 bases to trimming and J lost 4 bases, with 8 bases between them. The CDR3 is CASSLGTINEKLFF. For the CDR3, the DNA is TGTGCCAGCAGTTTAGGGACAATTAATGAAAAACTGTTTTTT.

V is TRBV19 and J is TRBJ1-2, with a weak D call TRBD1 (6 bases). Germline V CDR1 and CDR2: LNHDA, SQIVND (reference sequence). V shed 7 bases and J shed 8 bases, with 20 bases lying between them. CDR3 size: 14 residues. Written as DNA, the CDR3 is TGTGCCAGTATGGGGACATCCATCACGGGGGGCTACACCTTC. Residues: CASMGTSITGGYTF.

The chain combines TRBV28 with TRBJ1-5; D possibly corresponds to TRBD1 (6 bases). CDR1 is MDHEN and CDR2 is SYDVKM in the germline V gene. Deletions cut 3 bases from V and 5 bases from J, with 11 bases between. There are 14 residues in the CDR3. The CDR3 nucleotides read TGTGCCAGCAGTTTCAGGGGCAGATATCAGCCCCAGCATTTT. Its translation is CASSFRGRYQPQHF.

The chain couples TRBV15 to TRBJ2-2; no definite D call. Germline V gene lookup returns CDR1 LNHNV and CDR2 YYDKDF (reference sequence). The CDR3 covers 15 residues. The V end lost 1 base, the J end lost 4 bases, and 10 bases lay between the germline ends. This CDR3 reads CATSRGSVVTGELFF. CDR3 nucleotides: TGTGCCACCAGCAGAGGTTCGGTCGTCACCGGGGAGCTGTTTTTT.

The chain employs TRBV6-5 and TRBJ2-1; the match to TRBD2 covers 7 bases. CDR3 length equals 16 residues. The junction had 16 bases not matched to a gene; V was cut back by 2 bases and J by 12 bases. Germline CDR1 is MNHEY and CDR2 is SVGAGI. Here the CDR3 reads CASSYPPSGHNESQFF. The CDR3 nucleotides are TGTGCCAGCAGTTACCCGCCTAGCGGTCACAATGAGTCGCAGTTCTTC.

The chain uses TRBV21-1 and TRBJ1-6; the DNA was not compared with TRBD1, the D call given in the table. TRBV21-1 is a known pseudogene. The CDR3 loop spans 18 amino acids. In DNA, the CDR3 is TGTGCCAGGTTAGTTGGACGTGGACAGGGGGATCCTAATTCACCCCTCCACTTT. This encodes CARLVGRGQGDPNSPLHF.

The chain links TRBV4-1 to TRBJ2-1; tentative D call: TRBD2 (6 bases). The CDR3 contains 16 residues. Germline-derived CDR1 and CDR2 are MGHRA and YSYEKL. The ends were cut back, 1 base at V and 5 bases at J, with 15 bases in the middle. The CDR3 sequence: CASSQGRGGLNNEQFF. The CDR3 DNA is TGCGCCAGCAGCCAAGGGCGGGGAGGACTAAACAATGAGCAGTTCTTC.

V usage is TRBV19 and J usage is TRBJ2-2; 8 nucleotides align to TRBD1. CDR3 length equals 13 residues. The V gene's germline CDR1 is LNHDA and CDR2 SQIVND (reference sequence). The ends lost 6 bases at V and 7 bases at J; junction bases unmatched: 4. Here the CDR3 reads CASRDREDGELFF. CDR3 bases: TGTGCCAGTAGGGACAGGGAGGACGGGGAGCTGTTTTTT.

The rearrangement uses TRBV3-1 (or the pseudogene TRBV3-2) and TRBJ2-1; TRBD2 aligns across 8 bases. With V trimmed by 3 bases and J by 4 bases, 5 bases remained unmatched. CDR1 is LGHDT, CDR2 YNNKEL, per germline (reference sequence). The CDR3 extends over 15 amino acids. CDR3 region: CASSHGGVNYNEQFF. The CDR3, as DNA: TGTGCCAGCAGCCACGGGGGGGTCAATTACAATGAGCAGTTCTTC.

V and J are TRBV7-7 and TRBJ2-3, with unresolved D. Germline assignment: CDR1 SSHAT and CDR2 FNYEAQ (reference sequence). The CDR3 has 13 residues. Trimming took 5 bases from V and 4 from J, leaving 10 bases between them. CDR3 amino acids: CASSQNRADTQYF. In DNA, the CDR3 is TGTGCCAGCAGCCAAAACCGGGCAGATACGCAGTATTTT.

The V gene is TRBV7-8, the J gene TRBJ2-1, with 11 bases fitting TRBD2. V gave up 5 bases and J gave up 4 bases; unmatched junction bases: 7. CDR3 size: 16 residues. CDR1 SGHVS and CDR2 FQNEAQ come from the germline V gene. This CDR3 is CASSPTGTSGYNEQFF. As DNA, the CDR3 is TGTGCCAGCAGCCCCACCGGGACTAGCGGTTACAATGAGCAGTTCTTC.

The genes are TRBV18 and TRBJ1-1; 7 positions agree with TRBD1. J lost 0 bases, V lost 8 bases, and 3 bases had no gene match. The CDR3 contains 13 residues. Germline values: CDR1 KGHSH, CDR2 LQKENI. The CDR3 reads CASRQGLNTEAFF. As DNA, the CDR3 is TGTGCCAGCCGACAGGGTTTGAACACTGAAGCTTTCTTT.

Written as DNA, the CDR3 is TGTGCCAGCAGCTTGTTCGGCAGGGGGCGCGGTAGCGGGTACCAGCAGTACTTC. Protein sequence: CASSLFGRGRGSGYQQYF. The chain joins TRBV5-6 to TRBJ2-7; the D gene is possibly TRBD1 (8 bases). The CDR3 is 18 residues long. Per the germline V gene, CDR1 is SGHDT and CDR2 is YYEEEE. Trimming removed 1 base at V and 8 bases at J, with 28 bases between.

The V gene is TRBV10-3, the J gene TRBJ2-1, with a possible D match to TRBD1 (6 bases). The CDR3 extends over 13 amino acids. Trimming took 6 bases from V and 7 from J, leaving 13 bases between them. Germline V gives CDR1 ENHRY, CDR2 SYGVKD. The CDR3 protein is CAIRAGESNEQFF. The CDR3 DNA is TGTGCCATCAGGGCAGGGGAGTCGAATGAGCAGTTCTTC.

The chain joins TRBV16 to TRBJ2-3; 8 bases are shared with TRBD1. V shed 4 bases, J shed 4 bases, and the junction held 7 bases outside the gene matches. Germline V CDR1 and CDR2: KGHSY, FQNENV. This CDR3 is 15 amino acids long. CDR3 in DNA: TGTGCCAGCAGCCCCGGGGGACAGGTGGCAGATACGCAGTATTTT. Encoded protein: CASSPGGQVADTQYF.

V gene TRBV19 combines with J gene TRBJ2-7; 8 bases match TRBD1. Trimming removed 6 bases from V and 5 bases from J; junction bases left unmatched: 9. This CDR3 is built from 14 residues. Germline V gene sequence: CDR1 LNHDA, CDR2 SQIVND (reference sequence). The CDR3 region has the DNA TGTGCCAGTAGCGACAGGGGTTGGCGGGACGAGCAGTACTTC. Its protein product is CASSDRGWRDEQYF.

The chain combines TRBV10-1 with TRBJ2-7, with D perhaps TRBD1 (6 bases). V lost 0 bases and J 5 bases, leaving 23 bases between the germline ends. The CDR3 spans 18 residues. Germline CDR1 is WNHNN and CDR2 is SYGVQD (reference sequence). The CDR3 loop is CASSESPLFRGIGDEQYF. The CDR3 DNA is TGCGCCAGCAGTGAGTCGCCGTTGTTTAGGGGGATTGGGGACGAGCAGTACTTC.

The V call is TRBV28, the J call TRBJ2-3; 13 bases are a match to TRBD2. J gave up 2 bases and V 3 bases, and 5 bases lay outside the gene matches. The CDR3 covers 17 residues. CDR1 MDHEN and CDR2 SYDVKM come from the germline V gene. CDR3 region: CASSLGLAGSITDTQYF. As DNA, the CDR3 is TGTGCCAGCAGTTTGGGACTAGCGGGGTCGATCACAGATACGCAGTATTTT.